The 5 T cell receptor beta chains in this list originate from one sample, sequenced in a study of cytomegalovirus exposure and HLA in healthy donors. Profiled with immunoSEQ multiplex PCR; TCRdb holds only in-frame clones, not every one. In the table there are 190,000 or so clones, approximately 80% of which are singletons. Sequenced input: PBMCs. The origin of the receptors is a woman in her 30s in good health and CMV-seropositive.

Regarding this clone: The identical CDR3 is also encoded by other nucleotide sequences in the sample. The chain joins TRBV14 to TRBJ1-5; D call uncertain. Germline CDR1 reads SGHDN; CDR2 reads FVKESK. The CDR3 spans 13 residues. Between the trimmed V and J ends, which lost 0 bases and 6 bases, there was a span of 6 bases. For the CDR3, the DNA is TGTGCCAGCAGCCAAGAACGGGGTCAGCCCCAGCATTTT. It specifies CASSQERGQPQHF.

This clone was observed a handful of times. CDR3 sequence: CASSPADLGPQETQYF. CDR3 bases: TGTGCCAGCAGCCCAGCGGACCTAGGGCCCCAAGAGACCCAGTACTTC. The chain joins TRBV7-9 to TRBJ2-5, with a weak D call TRBD2 (5 bases). The V gene's germline CDR1 is SEHNR and CDR2 FQNEAQ (reference sequence). The CDR3 has 16 amino acids. The V end lost 5 bases, the J end lost 1 base, and 17 bases lay between the germline ends.

The genes are TRBV5-1 and TRBJ2-1, with TRBD2 matching 8 bases. The junction had 4 bases not matched to a gene; V was cut back by 3 bases and J by 2 bases. CDR1 and CDR2 from the germline V gene are SGHRS and YFSETQ. The length of the CDR3 is 15 residues. The CDR3 bases are TGCGCCAGCAGCTCTCTGGGACTAGCCTACAATGAGCAGTTCTTC. Amino acids: CASSSLGLAYNEQFF.

This sequence joins TRBV4-2 and TRBJ2-1; D is unclear. V was pared by 1 base and J by 7 bases, with 8 bases between. Germline CDR1 and CDR2: LGHNA and YNFKEQ. The CDR3 is 13 residues long. The CDR3 loop is CASSQGGGNEQFF. As DNA, the CDR3 is TGTGCCAGCAGCCAAGGCGGCGGAAATGAGCAGTTCTTC.

The chain couples TRBV2 to TRBJ1-1; TRBD1 agrees at 7 bases. CDR3 size: 14 residues. Per the germline V gene, CDR1 is SNHLY and CDR2 is FYNNEI. V lost 7 bases and J lost 0; bases outside the gene matches: 5. The CDR3 sequence is CASTQGGLNTEAFF. DNA of the CDR3: TGTGCCAGCACGCAGGGGGGCCTGAACACTGAAGCTTTCTTT.